Shown below are 5 T cell receptor beta chains from a single sample sequenced in a study of cytomegalovirus exposure and HLA in healthy donors. The primer mix had 60 Vbeta and 13 Jbeta primers. Some clones are missing from TCRdb's copy, which holds only in-frame ones; the method was immunoSEQ multiplex PCR. The table includes about 130,000 clones, roughly four fifths detected once. Material for sequencing was PBMCs. Receptors were obtained from a male donor in good health and CMV-seronegative.

This clone was found once. V is TRBV5-8 and J is TRBJ1-5; 7 bases line up with TRBD1. This CDR3 has 15 residues. The germline gives CDR1 SGHTS, CDR2 YDEGEE. Trimming took 3 bases from V and 1 from J; bases not matched to a gene: 4. The CDR3 region is CASSWGTVSNQPQHF. CDR3 DNA sequence: TGTGCCAGCAGCTGGGGGACAGTCAGCAATCAGCCCCAGCATTTT.

The chain is built from TRBV13 and TRBJ1-5, with a possible D match to TRBD1 (5 bases). V was shortened by 0 bases and J by 2 bases, with 11 bases between the two germline ends. Germline CDR1 PRHDT, CDR2 FYEKMQ (reference sequence). The CDR3 loop spans 16 amino acids. CDR3 DNA sequence: TGTGCCAGCAGCTTAGGAGCTCTGGGGCGCAATCAGCCCCAGCATTTT. This codes for CASSLGALGRNQPQHF.

V and J are TRBV11-2 and TRBJ2-7, with 10 bases that match TRBD1. The CDR3 consists of 15 residues. V was pared by 5 bases and J by 8 bases, with 12 bases of the junction left unmatched. Per germline, CDR1 SGHAT and CDR2 FQNNGV. CDR3 sequence (DNA): TGTGCCAGCAGCCCATCCGGGACAGGGGTTTTGAAGCAGTACTTC. It encodes CASSPSGTGVLKQYF.

The sample holds one count of this clone. The rearrangement joins TRBV7-9 to TRBJ1-2, with TRBD1 as a possible D gene (6 bases). Trimming took 1 base from V and 4 from J, leaving 10 bases between them. The CDR3 contains 14 residues. Germline lookup yields CDR1 SEHNR and CDR2 FQNEAQ (reference sequence). CDR3 sequence: CASSLGGGFYGYTF. The CDR3 nucleotides read TGTGCCAGCAGCTTAGGGGGGGGCTTCTATGGCTACACCTTC.

This chain uses TRBV18 with TRBJ2-3, with TRBD1 identical over 8 bases. Germline loops: CDR1 KGHSH, CDR2 LQKENI. The CDR3 has 16 amino acids. V gave up 3 bases and J gave up 4 bases; unmatched junction bases: 9. The CDR3 reads CASSPIGQGQADTQYF. CDR3 sequence (DNA): TGTGCCAGCTCACCTATAGGACAGGGCCAGGCAGATACGCAGTATTTT.